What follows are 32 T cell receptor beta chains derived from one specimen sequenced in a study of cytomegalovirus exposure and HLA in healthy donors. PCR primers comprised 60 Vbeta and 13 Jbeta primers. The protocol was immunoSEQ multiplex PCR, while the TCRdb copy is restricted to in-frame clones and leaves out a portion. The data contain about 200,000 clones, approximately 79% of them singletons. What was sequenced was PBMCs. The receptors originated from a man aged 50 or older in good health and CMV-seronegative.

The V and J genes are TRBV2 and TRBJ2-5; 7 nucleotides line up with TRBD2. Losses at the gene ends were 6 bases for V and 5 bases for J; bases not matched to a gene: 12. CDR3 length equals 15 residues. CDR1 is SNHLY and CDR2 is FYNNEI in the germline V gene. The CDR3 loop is CASRHRLARDETQYF. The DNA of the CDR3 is TGTGCCAGCAGGCACCGACTAGCCCGCGACGAGACCCAGTACTTC.

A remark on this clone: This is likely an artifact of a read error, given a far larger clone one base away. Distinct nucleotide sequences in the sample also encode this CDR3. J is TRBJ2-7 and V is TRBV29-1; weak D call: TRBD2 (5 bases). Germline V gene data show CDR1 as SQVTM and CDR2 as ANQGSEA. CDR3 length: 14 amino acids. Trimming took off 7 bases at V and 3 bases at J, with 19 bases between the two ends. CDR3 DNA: TGCAGCGGGGCCCTGGGGTCAGACTACTACGAGCAGTACTTC. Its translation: CSGALGSDYYEQYF.

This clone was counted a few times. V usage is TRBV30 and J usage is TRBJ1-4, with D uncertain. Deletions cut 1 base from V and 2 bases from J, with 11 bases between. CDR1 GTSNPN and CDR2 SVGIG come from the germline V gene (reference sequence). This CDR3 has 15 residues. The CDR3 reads CAWSAGSATNEKLFF. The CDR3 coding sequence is TGTGCCTGGAGTGCAGGTTCCGCGACTAATGAAAAACTGTTTTTT.

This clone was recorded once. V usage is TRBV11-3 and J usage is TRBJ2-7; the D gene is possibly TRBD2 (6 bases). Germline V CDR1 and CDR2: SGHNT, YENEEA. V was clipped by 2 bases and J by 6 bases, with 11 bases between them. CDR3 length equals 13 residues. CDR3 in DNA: TGTGCCAGCAGCTTATATTCAGCGGGCGAGCAGTACTTC. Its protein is CASSLYSAGEQYF.

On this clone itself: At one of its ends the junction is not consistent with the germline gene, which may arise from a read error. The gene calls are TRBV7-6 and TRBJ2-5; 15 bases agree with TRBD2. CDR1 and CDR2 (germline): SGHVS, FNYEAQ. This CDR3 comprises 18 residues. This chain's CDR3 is CASSFRTSGRVYQEIQYF. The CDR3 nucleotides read TGTGCCAGCAGCTTCAGGACTAGCGGGAGGGTTTACCAAGAGATCCAGTACTTC.

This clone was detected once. The DNA of the CDR3 is TGTGCCAGCAGCCCAGGGACTCCCACAGATACGCAGTATTTT. Amino acids: CASSPGTPTDTQYF. The V call is TRBV7-3, the J call TRBJ2-3; D might be TRBD2 (6 bases). The CDR3 is 14 amino acids. V was pared by 5 bases and J by 2 bases, with 11 bases between. In germline, CDR1 is SGHTA, CDR2 FQGTGA.

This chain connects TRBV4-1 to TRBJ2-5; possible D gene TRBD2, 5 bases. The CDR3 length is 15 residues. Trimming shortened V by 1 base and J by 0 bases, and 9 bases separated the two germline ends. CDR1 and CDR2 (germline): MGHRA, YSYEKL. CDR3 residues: CASSQGTADQETQYF. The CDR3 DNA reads TGCGCCAGCAGCCAAGGAACAGCGGACCAAGAGACCCAGTACTTC.

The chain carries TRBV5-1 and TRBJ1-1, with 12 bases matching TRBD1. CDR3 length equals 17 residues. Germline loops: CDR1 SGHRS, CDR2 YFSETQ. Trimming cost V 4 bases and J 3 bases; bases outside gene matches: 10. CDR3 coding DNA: TGCGCCAGCAGCCCCGGGACAGGGGGCTTCGTGGACACTGAAGCTTTCTTT. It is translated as CASSPGTGGFVDTEAFF.

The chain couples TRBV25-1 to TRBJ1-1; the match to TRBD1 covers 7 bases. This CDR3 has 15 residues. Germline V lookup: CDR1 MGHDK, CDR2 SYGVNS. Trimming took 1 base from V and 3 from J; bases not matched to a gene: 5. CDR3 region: CASSELGTAYTEAFF. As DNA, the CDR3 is TGTGCCAGCAGTGAATTAGGGACAGCCTACACTGAAGCTTTCTTT.

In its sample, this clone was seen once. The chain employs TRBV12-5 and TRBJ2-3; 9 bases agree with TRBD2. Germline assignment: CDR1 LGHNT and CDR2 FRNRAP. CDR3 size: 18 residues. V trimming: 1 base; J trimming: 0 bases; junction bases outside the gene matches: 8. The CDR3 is CASGLGSSGAPSTDTQYF. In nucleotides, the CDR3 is TGTGCTAGTGGTTTGGGGTCTAGCGGGGCCCCTAGCACAGATACGCAGTATTTT.

The CDR3 DNA follows: TGTGCCAGCAGTGTAGGACAGGGGGCAGGGGTGACTGAAGCTTTCTTT. Encoded protein: CASSVGQGAGVTEAFF. The V call is TRBV2, the J call TRBJ1-1, with 11 bases matching TRBD1. CDR1 is SNHLY and CDR2 is FYNNEI in the germline V gene. J lost 5 bases, V lost 4 bases, and 9 bases had no gene match. This CDR3 is built from 16 residues.

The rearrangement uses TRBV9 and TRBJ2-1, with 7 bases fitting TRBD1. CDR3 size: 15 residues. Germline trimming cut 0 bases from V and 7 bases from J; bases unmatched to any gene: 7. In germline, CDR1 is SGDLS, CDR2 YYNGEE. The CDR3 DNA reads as TGTGCCAGCAGCGTAGTATCACAGGGGTGGAATGAGCAGTTCTTC. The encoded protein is CASSVVSQGWNEQFF.

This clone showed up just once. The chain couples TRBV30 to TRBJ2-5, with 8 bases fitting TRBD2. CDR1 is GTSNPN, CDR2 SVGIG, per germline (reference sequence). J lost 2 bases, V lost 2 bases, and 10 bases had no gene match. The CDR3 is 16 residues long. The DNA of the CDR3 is TGTGCCTGGAGTAAAAAGTCTAGCGGGTCACAAGAGACCCAGTACTTC. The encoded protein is CAWSKKSSGSQETQYF.

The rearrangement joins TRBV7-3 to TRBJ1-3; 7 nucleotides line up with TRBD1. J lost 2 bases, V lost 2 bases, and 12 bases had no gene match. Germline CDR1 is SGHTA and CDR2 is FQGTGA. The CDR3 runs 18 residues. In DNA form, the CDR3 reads TGTGCCAGCAGCTTAGTAAGAATAGGGGGCAGCACTGGAAACACCATATATTTT. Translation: CASSLVRIGGSTGNTIYF.

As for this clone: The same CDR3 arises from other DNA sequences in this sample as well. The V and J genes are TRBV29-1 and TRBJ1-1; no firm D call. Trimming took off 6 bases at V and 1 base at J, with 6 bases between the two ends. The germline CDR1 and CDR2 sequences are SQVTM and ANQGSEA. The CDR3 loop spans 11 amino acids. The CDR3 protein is CSVVRNTEAFF. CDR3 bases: TGCAGCGTGGTCAGGAACACTGAAGCTTTCTTT.

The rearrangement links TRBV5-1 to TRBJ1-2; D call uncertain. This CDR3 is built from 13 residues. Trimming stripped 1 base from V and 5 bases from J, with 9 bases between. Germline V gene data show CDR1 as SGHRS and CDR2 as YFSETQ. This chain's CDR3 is CASSLYGEYGYTF. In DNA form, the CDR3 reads TGCGCCAGCAGCTTGTACGGAGAATATGGCTACACCTTC.

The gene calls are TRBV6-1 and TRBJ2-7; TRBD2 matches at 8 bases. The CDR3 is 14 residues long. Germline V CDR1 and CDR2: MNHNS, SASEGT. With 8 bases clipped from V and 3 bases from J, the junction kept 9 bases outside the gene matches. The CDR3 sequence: CASSAGGYGYEQYF. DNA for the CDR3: TGTGCCAGCTCTGCGGGAGGATATGGCTACGAGCAGTACTTC.

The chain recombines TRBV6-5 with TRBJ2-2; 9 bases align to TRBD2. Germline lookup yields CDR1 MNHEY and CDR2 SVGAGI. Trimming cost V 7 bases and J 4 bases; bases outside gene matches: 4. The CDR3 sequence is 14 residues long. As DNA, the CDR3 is TGTGCCAGCACCCGAGCGGGAGGCACCGGGGAGCTGTTTTTT. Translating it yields CASTRAGGTGELFF.

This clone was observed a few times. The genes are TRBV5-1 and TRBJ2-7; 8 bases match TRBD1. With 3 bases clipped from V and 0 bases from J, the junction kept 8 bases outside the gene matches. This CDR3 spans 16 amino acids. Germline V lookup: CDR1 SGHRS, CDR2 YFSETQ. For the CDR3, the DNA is TGCGCCAGCAGCTCTGCCGGGACAGGAAGCTCCTACGAGCAGTACTTC. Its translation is CASSSAGTGSSYEQYF.

In DNA, the CDR3 is TGTGCCAGCAGTCCTGGCGGGACCCCGGGGTACTTC. This codes for CASSPGGTPGYF. The gene calls are TRBV28 and TRBJ2-7, with D tentatively TRBD2 (6 bases). The CDR3 totals 12 residues. Trimming cost V 5 bases and J 12 bases, with 17 bases left between them. The germline CDR1 and CDR2 sequences are MDHEN and SYDVKM.

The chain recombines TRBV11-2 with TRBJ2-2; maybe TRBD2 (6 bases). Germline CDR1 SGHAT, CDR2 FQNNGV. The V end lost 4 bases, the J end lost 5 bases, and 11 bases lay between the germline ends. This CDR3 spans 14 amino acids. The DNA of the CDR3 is TGTGCCAGCAGCTATAGTGGAGGGACCGGGGAGCTGTTTTTT. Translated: CASSYSGGTGELFF.

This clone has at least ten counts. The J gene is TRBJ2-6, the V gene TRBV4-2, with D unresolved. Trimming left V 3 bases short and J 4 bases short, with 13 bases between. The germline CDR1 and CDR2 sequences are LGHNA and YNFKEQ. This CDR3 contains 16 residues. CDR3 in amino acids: CASSHLLSEGANVLTF. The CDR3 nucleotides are TGTGCCAGCAGCCACCTTCTCTCGGAGGGGGCCAACGTCCTGACTTTC.

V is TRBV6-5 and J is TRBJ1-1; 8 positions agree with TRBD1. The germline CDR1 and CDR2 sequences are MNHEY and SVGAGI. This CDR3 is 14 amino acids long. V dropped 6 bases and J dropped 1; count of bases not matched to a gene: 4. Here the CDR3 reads CASRRDRQNTEAFF. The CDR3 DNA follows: TGTGCCAGCAGACGGGACAGGCAGAACACTGAAGCTTTCTTT.

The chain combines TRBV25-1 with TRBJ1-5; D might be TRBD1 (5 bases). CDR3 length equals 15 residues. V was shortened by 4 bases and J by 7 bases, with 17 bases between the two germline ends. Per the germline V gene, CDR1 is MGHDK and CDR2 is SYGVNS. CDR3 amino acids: CASSASGPRDQPQHF. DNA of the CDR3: TGTGCCAGCAGTGCGTCAGGCCCGCGGGACCAGCCCCAGCATTTT.

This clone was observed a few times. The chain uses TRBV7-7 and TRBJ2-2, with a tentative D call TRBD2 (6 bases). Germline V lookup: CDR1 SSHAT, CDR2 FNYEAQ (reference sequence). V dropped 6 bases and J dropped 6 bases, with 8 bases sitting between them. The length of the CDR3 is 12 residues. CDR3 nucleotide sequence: TGTGCCAGCAGGGAGGGATCCGGGGAGCTGTTTTTT. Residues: CASREGSGELFF.

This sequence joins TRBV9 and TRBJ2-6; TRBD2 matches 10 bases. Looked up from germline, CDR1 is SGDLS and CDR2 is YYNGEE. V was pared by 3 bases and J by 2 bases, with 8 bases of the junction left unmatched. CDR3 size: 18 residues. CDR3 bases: TGTGCCAGCAGCGGAGGTGGACTAGCGGTAACTGGGGCCAACGTCCTGACTTTC. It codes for CASSGGGLAVTGANVLTF.

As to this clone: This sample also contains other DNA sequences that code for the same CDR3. The CDR3 DNA sequence: TGTGCCAGTAGTATCCTTGCAGGGGGGTATGGCTACACCTTC. Translating it yields CASSILAGGYGYTF. J is TRBJ1-2 and V is TRBV19, with 7 bases that match TRBD1. The CDR3 extends over 14 amino acids. V lost 3 bases to trimming and J lost 5 bases; unmatched junction nucleotides: 6. The germline gives CDR1 LNHDA, CDR2 SQIVND (reference sequence).

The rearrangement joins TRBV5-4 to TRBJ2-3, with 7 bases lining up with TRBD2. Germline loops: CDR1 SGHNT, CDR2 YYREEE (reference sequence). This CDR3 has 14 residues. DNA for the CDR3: TGTGCTTCCCGGCGAACTAGCGGCACAGATACGCAGTATTTT. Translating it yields CASRRTSGTDTQYF.

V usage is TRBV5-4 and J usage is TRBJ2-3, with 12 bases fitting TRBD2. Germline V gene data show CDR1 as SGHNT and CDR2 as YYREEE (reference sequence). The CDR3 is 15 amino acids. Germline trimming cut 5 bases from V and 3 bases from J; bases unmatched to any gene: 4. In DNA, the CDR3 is TGTGCCAGCAGGTTCGGACTAGCGGGAACAGATACGCAGTATTTT. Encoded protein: CASRFGLAGTDTQYF.

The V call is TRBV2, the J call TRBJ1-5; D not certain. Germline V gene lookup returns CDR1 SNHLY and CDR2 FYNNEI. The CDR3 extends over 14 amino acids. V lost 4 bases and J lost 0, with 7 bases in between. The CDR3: CASSAIYSNQPQHF. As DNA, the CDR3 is TGTGCCAGCAGTGCCATCTATAGCAATCAGCCCCAGCATTTT. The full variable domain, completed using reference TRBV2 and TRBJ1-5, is EPEVTQTPSHQVTQMGQEVILRCVPISNHLYFYWYRQILGQKVEFLVSFYNNEISEKSEIFDDQFSVERPDGSNFTLKIRSTKLEDSAMYFCASSAIYSNQPQHFGDGTRLSIL.

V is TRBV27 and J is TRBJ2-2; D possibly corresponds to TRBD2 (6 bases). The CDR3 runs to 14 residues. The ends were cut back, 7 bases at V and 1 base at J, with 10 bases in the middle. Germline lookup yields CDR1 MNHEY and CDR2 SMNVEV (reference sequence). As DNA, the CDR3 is TGTGCCAGCACCTACGGGAGGAACACCGGGGAGCTGTTTTTT. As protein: CASTYGRNTGELFF.

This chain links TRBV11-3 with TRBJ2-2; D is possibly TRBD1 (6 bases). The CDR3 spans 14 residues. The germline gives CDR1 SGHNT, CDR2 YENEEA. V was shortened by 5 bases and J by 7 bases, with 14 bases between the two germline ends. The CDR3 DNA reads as TGTGCCAGCAGCCCCATACAGGGAAGCGGGGAGCTGTTTTTT. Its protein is CASSPIQGSGELFF.